Presented here are 7 T cell receptor beta chains from one specimen sequenced in a study of blood T cell repertoires in COVID-19. Measured with immunoSEQ multiplex PCR; TCRdb has only the in-frame clones, and not every one. The table lists a few hundred thousand clones, roughly 90% of them singletons. Sequencing was done on a sample of PBMCs or T cells enriched from blood (not recorded which). The receptors shown here come from a woman in her twenties or thirties who had recovered from COVID-19.

CDR3 coding DNA: TGTGCCAGCAGATGGGGACAGAATAATGAAAAACTGTTTTTT. Protein product: CASRWGQNNEKLFF. The J gene is TRBJ1-4, the V gene TRBV6-5; 7 positions match TRBD1. J was trimmed by 4 bases and V by 6 bases; bases with no gene match: 5. Germline loops: CDR1 MNHEY, CDR2 SVGAGI. The CDR3 runs 14 residues.

The chain is built from TRBV21-1 and TRBJ2-5; TRBD2, the D gene given by the table, was not confirmed from the DNA. TRBV21-1 is labeled a pseudogene. CDR3 size: 14 residues. The chain's CDR3 is CASSGGGEEETQYF. As DNA, the CDR3 is TGTGCCAGCAGCGGCGGCGGGGAGGAAGAGACCCAGTACTTC.

This clone was seen only once. The chain joins TRBV5-1 to TRBJ1-4; D possibly corresponds to TRBD1 (6 bases). Germline V gene lookup returns CDR1 SGHRS and CDR2 YFSETQ. The CDR3 contains 14 residues. With 4 bases removed from V and 6 bases from J, the gap between germline ends came to 13 bases. CDR3 DNA sequence: TGCGCCAGCAGCATGGACAGCCTTCATGAAAAACTGTTTTTT. Its translation: CASSMDSLHEKLFF.

CDR3 DNA: TGTGCCAGCAGCACGTGGACTAGCGGGGGGGACGAGCAGTACTTC. Translating it yields CASSTWTSGGDEQYF. J is TRBJ2-7 and V is TRBV7-2, with 15 bases identical to TRBD2. V was clipped by 5 bases and J by 5 bases; unmatched bases: 4. The CDR3 runs to 15 residues. Germline lookup yields CDR1 SGHTA and CDR2 FQGNSA.

V and J are TRBV27 and TRBJ1-2, with no clear D. Germline lookup yields CDR1 MNHEY and CDR2 SMNVEV (reference sequence). V was shortened by 7 bases and J by 4 bases, with 16 bases between the two germline ends. The CDR3 is made up of 14 amino acids. For the CDR3, the DNA is TGTGCCAGCACCACGTCGGGAACTCCCTATGGCTACACCTTC. It yields the protein CASTTSGTPYGYTF.

This chain connects TRBV4-1 to TRBJ2-4, with TRBD1 matching 7 bases. J was trimmed by 13 bases and V by 3 bases; bases with no gene match: 6. Germline values: CDR1 MGHRA, CDR2 YSYEKL. The CDR3 extends over 12 amino acids. CDR3 residues: CASSQAPGQQYF. In nucleotides, the CDR3 is TGCGCCAGCAGCCAGGCGCCGGGACAGCAGTACTTC.

The chain couples TRBV28 to TRBJ1-1, with unresolved D. CDR1 and CDR2 (germline): MDHEN, SYDVKM. The CDR3 has 12 amino acids. Trimming left V 5 bases short and J 11 bases short, with 15 bases between. DNA for the CDR3: TGTGCCAGCAGTGAGCCAAGGAGAGGGGCTTTCTTT. Translated, it gives CASSEPRRGAFF.